What follows describes a single TCR beta chain. CDR1 is LNHDA, CDR2 SQIVND, per germline (reference sequence). V was clipped by 0 bases and J by 5 bases, with 16 bases between them. CDR3 length: 16 residues. Authors' methods: From reference gene primer amplification, estimates of nucleated cell counts were derived. Profiling relied on immunoSEQ multiplex PCR, and the TCRdb table lists in-frame clones only, not all of them. The V and J calls and clone size were taken over from that table, and D and trimming were inferred from the DNA. Of 120,000 to 150,000 clones in the sample, around 88% were seen once. This sample was included in a study of blood T cell repertoires in COVID-19. Whole-study context: Acute and convalescent COVID-19 samples came from the United States, Italy and Spain. T cells, B-cell-depleted T cells, or PBMCs provided the cDNA or gDNA that served as material.

The clonotype originates from a woman aged 55 to 70 with acute or convalescent COVID-19. Sequencing input: peripheral blood. The V and J genes are TRBV19 and TRBJ2-5, with D possibly TRBD1 on 5 matching bases. In nucleotides, the CDR3 is TGTGCCAGTAGTATAGATCAGGGCGGCTGGCGGGAGACCCAGTACTTC. Encoded protein: CASSIDQGGWRETQYF.